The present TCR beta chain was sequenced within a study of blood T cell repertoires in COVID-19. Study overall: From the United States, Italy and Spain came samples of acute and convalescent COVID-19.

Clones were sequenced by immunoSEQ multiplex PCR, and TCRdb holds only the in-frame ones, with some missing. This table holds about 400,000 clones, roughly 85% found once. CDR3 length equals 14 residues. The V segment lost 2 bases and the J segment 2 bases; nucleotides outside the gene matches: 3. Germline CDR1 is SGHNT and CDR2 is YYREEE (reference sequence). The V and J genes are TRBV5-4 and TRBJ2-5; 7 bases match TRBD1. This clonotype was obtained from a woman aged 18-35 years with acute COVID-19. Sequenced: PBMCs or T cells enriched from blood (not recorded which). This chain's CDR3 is CASSFPGQQETQYF. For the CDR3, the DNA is TGTGCCAGCAGCTTTCCGGGACAGCAAGAGACCCAGTACTTC.